The 24 T cell receptor beta chains below come from one sample, sequenced in a study of T-cell memory formation after mild COVID-19. TCRdb re-called the 5' RACE reads with MiXCR, one entry per CDR3 protein. Among nearly 110,000 distinct CDR3 sequences listed, under 15% were seen once. The sample comprised PBMCs or a T cell subset sorted from them (not recorded which). These receptors came from a man aged 18 to 35 who had mild COVID-19 (a few samples of this study predate the infection). Cell type and time point are not known.

This clonotype appeared many times. The J gene is TRBJ2-1, the V gene TRBV7-6; TRBD1 aligns across 9 bases. In germline, CDR1 is SGHVS, CDR2 FNYEAQ. Trimming removed 5 bases from V and 2 bases from J; junction bases left unmatched: 10. This CDR3 spans 17 amino acids. The CDR3 bases are TGTGCCAGCAGCAGAGAAACAGGGGGCGCAACCTACAATGAGCAGTTCTTC. It specifies CASSRETGGATYNEQFF.

V and J are TRBV27 and TRBJ1-2, with 7 bases matching TRBD1. This CDR3 comprises 13 residues. Trimming took 7 bases from V and 4 from J; bases not matched to a gene: 6. CDR1 is MNHEY and CDR2 is SMNVEV in the germline V gene (reference sequence). The CDR3 DNA reads as TGTGCCAGCATGGAGGCAGGGGGCTATGGCTACACCTTC. This gives the protein CASMEAGGYGYTF.

This clonotype appeared many times. This rearrangement joins TRBV6-5 to TRBJ2-1; possibly TRBD1 for D (6 bases). V was cut by 0 bases and J by 10 bases, with 7 bases left in between. The germline gives CDR1 MNHEY, CDR2 SVGAGI. The CDR3 runs 12 residues. In nucleotides, the CDR3 is TGTGCCAGCAGTTACTCCGGGACAGAGCAGTTCTTC. Translation gives CASSYSGTEQFF.

The V and J genes are TRBV30 and TRBJ1-6; no clear D. V dropped 5 bases and J dropped 4 bases, with 21 bases sitting between them. Per germline, CDR1 GTSNPN and CDR2 SVGIG (reference sequence). The CDR3 loop spans 17 amino acids. The CDR3 reads CAWRTNSREGYNSPLHF. DNA of the CDR3: TGTGCCTGGCGTACCAACTCCCGGGAAGGATATAATTCACCCCTCCACTTT.

The genes are TRBV4-1 and TRBJ2-5, with 8 bases lining up with TRBD2. Germline lookup yields CDR1 MGHRA and CDR2 YSYEKL. The CDR3 totals 16 residues. V lost 0 bases, J lost 2 bases, and 5 bases stayed unmatched. The CDR3 loop is CASSQEFRGGQETQYF. CDR3 bases: TGCGCCAGCAGCCAAGAGTTCCGGGGGGGACAAGAGACCCAGTACTTC.

The table lists this clonotype with a few counts. The rearrangement joins TRBV6-5 to TRBJ2-1, with a weak D call TRBD1 (5 bases). Germline CDR1 and CDR2: MNHEY and SVGAGI. This CDR3 comprises 15 residues. The V gene lost 1 base and the J gene lost 1 base, with 8 bases spanning the gap. This CDR3 is CASSYWQGSYNEQFF. CDR3 nucleotides: TGTGCCAGCAGTTACTGGCAGGGTTCCTACAATGAGCAGTTCTTC.

V usage is TRBV4-3 and J usage is TRBJ2-3; TRBD2 matches 8 bases. The germline CDR1 and CDR2 sequences are LGHNA and YSLEER. V lost 1 base to trimming and J lost 8 bases; unmatched junction nucleotides: 14. This CDR3 is 17 amino acids long. The CDR3 loop is CASSQGHGGAGTRTQYF. CDR3 in DNA: TGCGCCAGCAGCCAAGGCCACGGGGGGGCGGGGACTCGTACGCAGTATTTT.

This clonotype has a single count. The chain employs TRBV9 and TRBJ2-5; 11 bases fit TRBD2. This CDR3 region has 18 residues. The germline V gene encodes CDR1 SGDLS and CDR2 YYNGEE. J lost 5 bases, V lost 4 bases, and 16 bases had no gene match. The CDR3 DNA sequence: TGTGCCAGCAGCTCGCGGCATGGGACTAGCGGTCTCAGGGAGACCCAGTACTTC. Translating gives CASSSRHGTSGLRETQYF.

The J gene is TRBJ1-2, the V gene TRBV7-9; tentative D call: TRBD1 (6 bases). Trimming pared 5 bases from V and 4 bases from J, leaving 20 bases between. This CDR3 region has 16 residues. Germline CDR1 is SEHNR and CDR2 is FQNEAQ (reference sequence). CDR3 sequence (DNA): TGTGCCAGCAGCCACCTTAACAGGGAATGGGTCTATGGCTACACCTTC. Protein sequence: CASSHLNREWVYGYTF.

This clonotype was seen only a few times. The chain combines TRBV29-1 with TRBJ1-2; D call uncertain. V dropped 0 bases and J dropped 6 bases, with 14 bases sitting between them. Looked up from germline, CDR1 is SQVTM and CDR2 is ANQGSEA. This CDR3 is 14 amino acids long. In DNA form, the CDR3 reads TGCAGCGTTGAAGATCGTTTCGGCAGACATGGCTACACCTTC. Residues: CSVEDRFGRHGYTF.

This clonotype showed up many times. V usage is TRBV5-1 and J usage is TRBJ2-7, with D unresolved. Germline CDR1 and CDR2: SGHRS and YFSETQ. Trimming cost V 4 bases and J 5 bases, with 10 bases left between them. This CDR3 is 12 amino acids long. The CDR3 bases are TGCGCCAGCAGCCCGGACGGAGACGAGCAGTACTTC. Protein product: CASSPDGDEQYF. Using reference TRBV5-1 and TRBJ2-7 for the parts outside the CDR3, the full variable domain is KAGVTQTPRYLIKTRGQQVTLSCSPISGHRSVSWYQQTPGQGLQFLFEYFSETQRNKGNFPGRFSGRQFSNSRSEMNVSTLELGDSALYLCASSPDGDEQYFGPGTRLTVT.

The rearrangement uses TRBV7-9 and TRBJ2-2, with 9 bases matching TRBD1. Trimming removed 7 bases from V and 6 bases from J; junction bases left unmatched: 12. The CDR3 is made up of 16 amino acids. CDR1 is SEHNR, CDR2 FQNEAQ, per germline (reference sequence). For the CDR3, the DNA is TGTGCCAGCACCTCGACAGGGGACAGGGCGGCCGGGGAGCTGTTTTTT. This gives the protein CASTSTGDRAAGELFF.

V and J are TRBV7-6 and TRBJ2-5; TRBD2 agrees at 7 bases. Germline assignment: CDR1 SGHVS and CDR2 FNYEAQ. V lost 4 bases to trimming and J lost 1 base; unmatched junction nucleotides: 3. CDR3 length: 14 residues. The CDR3 here is CASSWGGSQETQYF. As DNA, the CDR3 is TGTGCCAGCAGCTGGGGGGGATCCCAAGAGACCCAGTACTTC.

The sample holds a few counts of this clonotype. The V and J genes are TRBV2 and TRBJ2-7, with TRBD1 matching over 9 bases. With 8 bases clipped from V and 6 bases from J, the junction kept 2 bases outside the gene matches. Germline loops: CDR1 SNHLY, CDR2 FYNNEI. The CDR3 has 11 amino acids. This CDR3 reads CASGTGIEQYV. CDR3 bases: TGTGCCAGCGGGACAGGGATCGAGCAGTACGTC.

As DNA, the CDR3 is TGTGCCAGCAGCCCAACCTCGACAGGGGGACCTTATGGCTACACCTTC. This encodes CASSPTSTGGPYGYTF. The V gene is TRBV7-2, the J gene TRBJ1-2; 9 nucleotides align to TRBD1. V trimming: 5 bases; J trimming: 5 bases; junction bases outside the gene matches: 12. Germline CDR1 is SGHTA and CDR2 is FQGNSA. CDR3 length: 16 residues.

V gene TRBV7-9 combines with J gene TRBJ2-7; perhaps TRBD2 as D (5 bases). The germline gives CDR1 SEHNR, CDR2 FQNEAQ (reference sequence). Trimming took 4 bases from V and 3 from J, leaving 10 bases between them. This CDR3 region has 13 residues. CDR3 nucleotides: TGTGCCAGCAGCTCACCAGAGGGCTACGAGCAGTACTTC. As protein: CASSSPEGYEQYF.

This clonotype occurred a few times. This chain joins TRBV30 and TRBJ2-7; 10 bases align to TRBD1. Germline CDR1 is GTSNPN and CDR2 is SVGIG (reference sequence). The CDR3 is made up of 14 amino acids. V gave up 8 bases and J gave up 6 bases; unmatched junction bases: 13. The CDR3 reads CALDPTGQGGEQYF. The CDR3 DNA follows: TGTGCCCTGGACCCGACCGGACAGGGGGGCGAGCAGTACTTC. Looking up the rest from reference TRBV30 and TRBJ2-7 gives the full variable domain: SQTIHQWPATLVQPVGSPLSLECTVEGTSNPNLYWYRQAAGRGLQLLFYSVGIGQISSEVPQNLSASRPQDRQFILSSKKLLLSDSGFYLCALDPTGQGGEQYFGPGTRLTVT.

Written as DNA, the CDR3 is TGTGCCAGCAGTTTGGGTCTGCAGGGCCATACTGAAGCTTTCTTT. Amino acids: CASSLGLQGHTEAFF. The chain recombines TRBV12-3 or TRBV12-4 with TRBJ1-1, with D possibly matching TRBD1 (5 bases). The CDR3 runs to 15 residues. V was shortened by 3 bases and J by 5 bases, with 16 bases between the two germline ends.

The V call is TRBV4-1, the J call TRBJ1-4; 9 bases are a match to TRBD1. V lost 6 bases to trimming and J lost 8 bases; unmatched junction nucleotides: 10. Germline CDR1 reads MGHRA; CDR2 reads YSYEKL. CDR3 size: 15 residues. In DNA, the CDR3 is TGCGCCAGCAGGGCTGCGGGACAGGGAGCAGAAAAACTGTTTTTT. Protein: CASRAAGQGAEKLFF.

This clonotype was observed a handful of times. V is TRBV7-2 and J is TRBJ2-7, with D possibly matching TRBD1 (6 bases). V gave up 6 bases and J gave up 0 bases, with 15 bases separating them. Germline V gene lookup returns CDR1 SGHTA and CDR2 FQGNSA. CDR3 length: 15 residues. As DNA, the CDR3 is TGTGCCAGCAGTTCCGGGACATACTTCTCCTACGAGCAGTACTTC. Its protein is CASSSGTYFSYEQYF.

The chain couples TRBV27 to TRBJ2-3, with D perhaps assigned TRBD1 or TRBD2 (5 bases each). The CDR3 has 15 amino acids. CDR1 and CDR2 (germline): MNHEY, SMNVEV (reference sequence). V lost 2 bases and J 0 bases, leaving 9 bases between the germline ends. The CDR3 region is CASSLGGRSTDTQYF. The CDR3 region has the DNA TGTGCCAGCAGTTTAGGGGGACGGAGCACAGATACGCAGTATTTT.

This clonotype turned up a few times. The chain links TRBV27 to TRBJ2-2, with 9 bases aligning to TRBD2. The CDR3 consists of 17 residues. V was pared by 8 bases and J by 6 bases, with 16 bases of the junction left unmatched. CDR1 is MNHEY and CDR2 is SMNVEV in the germline V gene (reference sequence). As DNA, the CDR3 is TGTGCCAGCCGGCCCTGGGCTAGCGGGGTTCTTTCCGGGGAGCTGTTTTTT. This codes for CASRPWASGVLSGELFF.

This clonotype was picked up a small number of times. The gene calls are TRBV12-3 or TRBV12-4 and TRBJ2-5; 8 bases map to TRBD2. The J segment lost 4 bases and the V segment lost 7 bases, leaving 8 bases of the junction unmatched. The CDR3 is 14 residues long. CDR3 coding DNA: TGTGCCAGCAATACCGGGGGGGCTGTAGAGACCCAGTACTTC. Its translation is CASNTGGAVETQYF.

This chain joins TRBV6-5 and TRBJ2-5; 10 nucleotides agree with TRBD1. Germline V gene sequence: CDR1 MNHEY, CDR2 SVGAGI. Germline trimming cut 2 bases from V and 1 base from J; bases unmatched to any gene: 1. The CDR3 is 15 residues long. The CDR3 loop reads CASSYRDRGQETQYF. DNA for the CDR3: TGTGCCAGCAGTTACCGGGACAGGGGCCAAGAGACCCAGTACTTC.